The 18 T cell receptor beta chains given below trace back to one sample, sequenced in a study of T cells in Graves' hyperthyroidism and ophthalmopathy. It was RNA transcripts that yielded the amplified TCR beta CDR3 regions. The primer set for the first-round RT-PCR of the TCR CDR3 was HTBI. One entry per CDR3 protein, called by TCRdb with MiXCR from the multiplex PCR reads. Altogether about 290,000 distinct CDR3 sequences are present, roughly 15% being singletons, with the ten largest covering 30% to 35%. The sequenced material came from blood. Receptors originate from a woman in her fifties or sixties with Graves' hyperthyroidism that later progressed to Graves' ophthalmopathy.

This clonotype showed up many times. The chain joins TRBV3-1 to TRBJ2-3; 9 bases agree with TRBD2. This CDR3 contains 16 residues. The V gene end was trimmed by 2 bases and the J gene end by 6 bases; junction bases not matched to a gene: 9. Germline values: CDR1 LGHDT, CDR2 YNNKEL (reference sequence). Here the CDR3 DNA reads TGTGCCAGCAGCCAACAGACTAGCGGAGTGGGGGATACGCAGTATTTT. This encodes CASSQQTSGVGDTQYF.

The genes are TRBV6-1 and TRBJ2-7, with 10 bases identical to TRBD2. The CDR3 is made up of 18 amino acids. The V gene's germline CDR1 is MNHNS and CDR2 SASEGT. J was trimmed by 2 bases and V by 5 bases; bases with no gene match: 15. DNA for the CDR3: TGTGCCAGCAGTCCAAGCGGGAGGGGTCGGCCACCGACCTACGAGCAGTACTTC. Its translation is CASSPSGRGRPPTYEQYF.

This clonotype was recorded at least ten times. CDR3 region: CASSPGLAGAQTQYF. Written as DNA, the CDR3 is TGTGCCAGCAGTCCCGGACTAGCGGGAGCGCAGACCCAGTACTTC. The chain has TRBV2 and TRBJ2-5; the match to TRBD2 covers 13 bases. V trimming: 5 bases; J trimming: 6 bases; junction bases outside the gene matches: 6. Per the germline V gene, CDR1 is SNHLY and CDR2 is FYNNEI. This CDR3 has 15 amino acids.

This clonotype occurred many times. The rearrangement links TRBV2 to TRBJ2-6; 10 bases are shared with TRBD1. This CDR3 region has 18 residues. Trimming cost V 2 bases and J 0 bases; bases outside gene matches: 4. Germline CDR1 reads SNHLY; CDR2 reads FYNNEI. CDR3 bases: TGTGCCAGCAGTGAATGGGACAGGGGAAACTCTGGGGCCAACGTCCTGACTTTC. Protein product: CASSEWDRGNSGANVLTF.

This clonotype was detected ten times or more. V usage is TRBV12-3 or TRBV12-4 and J usage is TRBJ1-1; D unresolved. This CDR3 contains 13 residues. V was pared by 4 bases and J by 0 bases, with 6 bases between. DNA of the CDR3: TGTGCCAGCAGTTCCTCCATGAACACTGAAGCTTTCTTT. Amino acid sequence: CASSSSMNTEAFF.

Ten or more counts support this clonotype. The chain recombines TRBV5-1 with TRBJ2-5, with 11 bases identical to TRBD1. The CDR3 consists of 13 residues. Germline CDR1 is SGHRS and CDR2 is YFSETQ. V lost 9 bases, J lost 4 bases, and 5 bases stayed unmatched. CDR3 sequence: CATTGTGGETQYF. For the CDR3, the DNA is TGCGCCACCACCGGGACAGGGGGAGAGACCCAGTACTTC.

At least ten counts were recorded for this clonotype. The CDR3 coding sequence is TGTGCCAGCAGCCAAATGCAGGGCCTATATAATTCACCCCTCCACTTT. Protein sequence: CASSQMQGLYNSPLHF. The J gene is TRBJ1-6, the V gene TRBV3-1; tentatively, D is TRBD1 (5 bases). The CDR3 runs to 16 residues. Trimming removed 2 bases from V and 4 bases from J, with 12 bases in between. Germline CDR1 reads LGHDT; CDR2 reads YNNKEL (reference sequence).

As for this clonotype: A read error may account for a junction end that differs from germline. The chain combines TRBV10-1 with TRBJ1-2; TRBD1 matches at 10 bases. CDR3 length: 14 amino acids. Germline loops: CDR1 WNHNN, CDR2 SYGVQD (reference sequence). CDR3 coding DNA: TGCGCCAGCAGTGGGGACAGGGGAACCCCAAGGCTCTCCTTC. Translated: CASSGDRGTPRLSF.

This clonotype appeared a few times. At one boundary the junction diverges from the germline segment, which might be a read error. V and J are TRBV30 and TRBJ1-4; 7 bases agree with TRBD1. This CDR3 is 13 amino acids long. CDR1 and CDR2 from the germline V gene are GTSNPN and SVGIG (reference sequence). DNA for the CDR3: TGTGCCTGGAGTCGGGACAGTAATGAAAAACTGCTTTTT. This codes for CAWSRDSNEKLLF.

This clonotype was recorded many times. The rearrangement links TRBV4-1 to TRBJ2-7; a weak D match, TRBD1 (6 bases). The germline V and J ends were trimmed by 2 bases and 1 base, with 12 bases remaining between them. CDR1 is MGHRA, CDR2 YSYEKL, per germline. This CDR3 is built from 15 residues. CDR3 coding DNA: TGCGCCAGCAGCCAACAGGGGAAAGGATCCTACGAGCAGTACTTC. This gives the protein CASSQQGKGSYEQYF.

This clonotype was recorded at least ten times. The V call is TRBV9, the J call TRBJ1-4; D uncertain. The length of the CDR3 is 15 residues. Trimming cost V 0 bases and J 8 bases, with 14 bases left between them. In germline, CDR1 is SGDLS, CDR2 YYNGEE. The CDR3, as DNA: TGTGCCAGCAGCGTAGGCGACGGGGTCTCCGAAAAACTGTTTTTT. Protein sequence: CASSVGDGVSEKLFF.

This clonotype is a singleton in its sample. J is TRBJ1-6 and V is TRBV12-3 or TRBV12-4; D is ambiguous. This CDR3 has 13 residues. V dropped 6 bases and J dropped 9 bases, with 12 bases sitting between them. CDR3 sequence (DNA): TGTGCCAGCAGCCTCCATATCAGTTCACCCCTCCACTTT. Protein sequence: CASSLHISSPLHF.

The genes are TRBV10-3 and TRBJ1-1, with TRBD1 matching over 7 bases. Germline-derived CDR1 and CDR2 are ENHRY and SYGVKD. This CDR3 region has 12 residues. Trimming at V came to 5 bases and at J to 8 bases, leaving 5 bases not matched to a gene. As DNA, the CDR3 is TGTGCCATCAGTACTGGACAGGTAGAAGCTTTCTTT. Translation: CAISTGQVEAFF.

Comments on this clonotype: With a much larger clone just one base away, this may be a read error. V usage is TRBV28 and J usage is TRBJ1-6, with D unclear. CDR1 MDHEN and CDR2 SYDVKM come from the germline V gene. The CDR3 contains 9 residues. CDR3 sequence (DNA): TGTGCCAGCAGCCCACCCCCCCACTTT. This gives the protein CASSPPPHF. The full variable domain, rest sourced from reference TRBV28 and TRBJ1-6, is DVKVTQSSRYLVKRTGEKVFLECVQDMDHENMFWYRQDPGLGLRLIYFSYDVKMKEKGDIPEGYSVSREKKERFSLILESASTNQTSMYLCASSPPPHFGNGTRLTVT.

This clonotype was seen a few times. The chain uses TRBV20-1 and TRBJ1-1; tentatively, D is TRBD1 (5 bases). Trimming removed 0 bases from V and 1 base from J, with 6 bases in between. The CDR3 has 13 residues. Germline V lookup: CDR1 DFQATT, CDR2 SNEGSKA (reference sequence). This CDR3 is CSAREGGNTEAFF. The CDR3 DNA is TGCAGTGCTAGAGAGGGGGGGAACACTGAAGCTTTCTTT.

For this clonotype: A much larger clone differs from this one at a single base, so this may be a read error. The V gene is TRBV28, the J gene TRBJ1-4; possibly TRBD1 for D (5 bases). Trimming pared 4 bases from V and 10 bases from J, leaving 13 bases between. There are 13 residues in the CDR3. CDR1 is MDHEN and CDR2 is SYDVKM in the germline V gene. The CDR3 sequence: CASSWGREAKLFF. CDR3 DNA sequence: TGTGCCAGCAGTTGGGGCAGGGAGGCAAAACTGTTTTTT.

The V gene is TRBV19, the J gene TRBJ1-1; no firm D call. The CDR3 covers 16 residues. V was clipped by 1 base and J by 0 bases, with 12 bases between them. Germline lookup yields CDR1 LNHDA and CDR2 SQIVND (reference sequence). This CDR3 reads CASSIVSVPMNTEAFF. The CDR3 bases are TGTGCCAGTAGTATAGTATCGGTCCCCATGAACACTGAAGCTTTCTTT.

The rearrangement joins TRBV20-1 to TRBJ2-1; perhaps D is TRBD1 or TRBD2 (6 bases each). This CDR3 has 12 amino acids. From germline, CDR1 is DFQATT and CDR2 SNEGSKA (reference sequence). The CDR3 bases are TGCCATCTTAGGGGGGCCTACAATGAGCAGTTCTTC. This translates into CHLRGAYNEQFF.